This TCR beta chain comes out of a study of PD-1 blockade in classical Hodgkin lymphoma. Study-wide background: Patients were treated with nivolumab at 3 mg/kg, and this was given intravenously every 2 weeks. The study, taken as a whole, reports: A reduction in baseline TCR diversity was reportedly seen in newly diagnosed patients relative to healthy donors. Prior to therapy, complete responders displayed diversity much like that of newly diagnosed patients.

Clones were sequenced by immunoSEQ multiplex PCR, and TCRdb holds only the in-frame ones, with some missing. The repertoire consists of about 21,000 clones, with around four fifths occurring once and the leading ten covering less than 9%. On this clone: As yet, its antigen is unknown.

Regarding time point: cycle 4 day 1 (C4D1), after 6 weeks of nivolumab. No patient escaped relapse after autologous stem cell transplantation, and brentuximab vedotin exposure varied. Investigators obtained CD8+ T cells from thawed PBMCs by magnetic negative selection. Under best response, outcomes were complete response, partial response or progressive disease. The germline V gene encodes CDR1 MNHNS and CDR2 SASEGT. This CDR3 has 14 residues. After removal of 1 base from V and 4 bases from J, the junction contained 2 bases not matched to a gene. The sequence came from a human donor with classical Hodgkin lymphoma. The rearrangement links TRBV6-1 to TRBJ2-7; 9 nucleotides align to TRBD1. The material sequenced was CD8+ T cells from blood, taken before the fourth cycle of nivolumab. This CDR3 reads CASSEGDRVYEQYF. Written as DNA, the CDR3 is TGTGCCAGCAGTGAAGGGGACAGGGTTTACGAGCAGTACTTC.